This record covers a single T cell receptor (beta chain). Its recognized antigen is unknown. Base-call qualities are not available, and no considerably larger clone is one nucleotide away. Other DNA sequences in this specimen translate into the identical CDR3. From the germline V gene, CDR1 is MDHEN and CDR2 is SYDVKM. The CDR3 runs 17 amino acids, cysteine and phenylalanine included. Only the CDR3 DNA stays, 51 bases, in frame from base 1. Germline trimming amounts to 4 bases on V and 1 base on J, with 10 as the count of junction bases outside the gene matches. This specimen belongs to a study of cytomegalovirus exposure and HLA in healthy donors (dated by TCRdb to 2015 to 2018). At the level of the whole study: According to an earlier analysis of 550 to 700 of the donors, about 179 million T cells yielded 100 million or so unique TCR beta sequences and around 300 Gb of sequence data. An early release covering 550 to 700 HLA-typed donors comprised about 290 gigabases of sequencing data and roughly 85 million unique TCR sequences. Of the 300 to 400 genotyped donors, approximately 83% fell in the genetic ancestry cluster associated with self-reported Caucasian donors. The study was designed to test whether signatures of past pathogen exposure could be identified by cataloging public T cell receptors. Using immunosequencing, the study profiled T cell repertoires from 666 subjects and related those repertoires to cytomegalovirus serostatus. Along with the roughly 670-subject first cohort, a separate validation cohort of approximately 110 different subjects was used. To predict cytomegalovirus infection status, the study brought together high-throughput TCR immunosequencing, statistical association of individual TCRs with disease status, and machine learning. To study patterns of TCR occurrence, a later analysis re-analyzed previously published TCR beta repertoires from around 700 donors and added high-resolution HLA genotyping. Rather than using new phenotypic data, the later analysis identified candidate immune exposures from TCR beta sequences and from how often those sequences occurred across donors. In an earlier analysis of over 550 of the donors, high-throughput TCR beta sequencing was used to judge whether each TCR beta V gene segment behaved as functional or pseudogenic. Donor age, sex, ethnicity and CMV serostatus were compiled alongside the repertoire data. A later genetic analysis used genome-wide SNP genotypes for about 65% of the 666 donors, treating that subset as a discovery cohort. All discovery cohort repertoires had been generated on a single sequencing platform. Both class I and class II loci were covered by HLA typing, at four-digit resolution. The number of typed donors differed by locus: 629-630 for A, B, C, DRB1 and DQB1; 522 for DQA1; fewer than 610 for DPA1; and 400 to 480 for DPB1. About five DR-DQ haplotypes were handled as single units for association and clustering because linkage in the cohort was strong. Across some 400 genotyped donors of the cohort, an average of about 220,000 unique TCR beta nucleotide sequences per donor were sequenced, and approximately 17% of those sequences were non-productive.

The protocol used for the library was the immunoSEQ multiplex PCR assay. For the multiplex PCR, a mixture combining 60 forward primers for TCR Vbeta segments and 13 reverse primers for TCR Jbeta segments was used. The CDR3 region of rearranged TCR beta genes was amplified from genomic DNA by a multiplex PCR assay. The Illumina HiSeq System was used to sequence the amplified TCR beta libraries as 87-base-pair reads. Processing in the source paper ran as follows. A later analysis counted about 80 million unique TCR beta chains across the 550 to 800 repertoires, and 9 million to 14 million of these chains were shared by at least two donors. A nearest-neighbor algorithm error-corrected the raw reads and collapsed the reads into unique sequences, merging closely related sequences to remove PCR and sequencing errors. CDR3 sequences were aligned to IMGT reference sequences to assign V, D and J gene segments. For a sequence to be retained, a match of at least six nucleotides to both a V gene segment and a J gene segment was required. A rearrangement counted as productive if the CDR3 had no stop codons and remained in frame with V and J, and every other rearrangement counted as non-productive. Following IMGT convention, CDR3 was defined as the stretch from the second conserved V-encoded cysteine up to the conserved J-encoded phenylalanine. The earlier analysis of fewer than 750 of the donors excluded sequences that lacked an unambiguous match to a single V gene segment. In an earlier analysis of 587 of the donors, V segments were called functional above 56.7% productive rearrangements and were called segregating when the between-donor standard deviation exceeded 5%. To diagnose cytomegalovirus status from the catalog of TCR beta chain sequences, a statistical classification framework was built. In a later analysis, V and J genes were assigned by comparing TCR nucleotide sequences against IMGT/GENE-DB human TR gene sequences. In a later analysis, CDR3 sequences and most-parsimonious VDJ recombination scenarios were assigned using the TCRdist pipeline. In a later analysis, each TCR beta chain was defined by its CDR3 amino acid sequence together with its V-gene family, and reads without a unique V-gene family were excluded. A later analysis removed over 500 highly shared, low-generation-probability nucleotide sequences to deal with suspected cross-contamination and a sequencing artifact. In a later analysis, a clonal expansion index for each public chain was calculated from normalized within-repertoire ranks of inferred template counts. In a later analysis, generation probabilities were computed with a VDJ recombination model fitted to out-of-frame rearrangements, and the resulting probabilities were checked against IGoR. In a later analysis, hypergeometric tests were used to score TCR-TCR, TCR-HLA and TCR-CMV co-occurrence, with a repertoire-size bias correction applied to TCR pairs. To estimate false discovery rates, a later analysis permuted the HLA or CMV assignments 20 times. A later analysis grouped co-occurring TCRs with DBSCAN, adding TCRdist sequence similarity when clustering within HLA-allele-positive subsets. Co-occurrence clustering excluded repertoires with fewer than 30,000 or more than 120,000 public chains, plus five with anomalous nucleotide sharing. The clones in this table, taken by TCRdb from immuneACCESS, are in-frame only. Not every clone is retained; where verified, under half of the shortfall comes from an unresolved V gene, and the cause of the rest is unknown. Clonal size and the V and J genes are those of that table, whereas D and trimming came from the DNA. The sample records approximately 140,000 clones, more than 70% of which are singletons. Clones ranked in the top ten supply 0.94% of the sample.

The cohort was made up of approximately 670 healthy bone marrow donors. At the time of sampling, all cohort members were nominally healthy, though unrecorded immune exposures were likely present. The donor tested CMV seronegative, placing the donor among the approximately 360 seronegative members of the cohort. Every donor gave a peripheral blood sample, and the peripheral blood mononuclear cells from that sample were used for TCR beta sequencing. The Qiagen DNeasy Blood Extraction Kit was used to extract genomic DNA from the blood cell samples. Beyond this particular receptor, the publication reports: Correlated functional status among segregating V segments might reflect linkage disequilibrium, but an unknown experimental factor could not be ruled out. A further reported finding was that TCR beta sequences accurately predicted the HLA-A and HLA-B alleles for most subjects in the first cohort. Because counts were too low, about 15 rarely observed V segments, including chromosome 9 orphons, were left out of the earlier analysis of about 500 of the donors. In a later genetic analysis, fewer N-insertions in productive TCRs were reported among donors in an Asian-associated ancestry cluster than the approximately 670-donor mean. In a later analysis, HLA-associated TCR beta chains showed more clonal expansion and lower generation probabilities than non-associated chains that were equally common. According to a later analysis, parvovirus B19, influenza, CMV and Epstein-Barr virus appeared linked to several top co-occurrence clusters. Assigning TCR associations to individual alleles was difficult when HLA alleles, especially DR and DQ, strongly co-occurred. An earlier analysis of several hundred of the donors showed that most TCR beta V segments appeared in productive rearrangements either about 90% or about 30% of the time, which broadly matched IMGT annotations. The classifier was reported to diagnose cytomegalovirus status with high specificity and sensitivity in both the original and validation cohorts. Roughly uniform sequencing depth across donors was assumed in presence/absence analyses, although this assumption may not hold. Specific HLA alleles were associated with over 15,000 TCR beta sequences at a false discovery rate of 0.05 in a later analysis. The study listed 150 to 200 TCR beta chains as associated with cytomegalovirus. The cohort was sequenced for TCR beta chains only, and without alpha or paired-chain data the features that could be detected were limited. It was suggested by the authors that the approach could potentially be generalized to other disease states and immunological phenotypes. According to a later analysis, most CMV-associated TCR beta chains appeared to be HLA-restricted, and the HLA associations seemed to be driven largely by CMV exposure. Because HLA typing was unavailable for some donors at each locus, only the typed subset was used in association tests. A later analysis found that TCR association rates varied across HLA loci, with DRB1 alleles showing the most associated TCRs and HLA-C alleles the fewest. A group of highly shared sequence variants was considered likely to be a technical artifact of the sequencing pipeline. Across donors, most TCR sequences were observed very rarely, whereas some public TCRs were present in many individuals. In vitro tests confirmed that a few of the cytomegalovirus-associated TCR beta chains recognize cytomegalovirus antigens. The only immune exposure information available for the cohort was CMV serostatus. Because the 87-base-pair reads could not distinguish some IMGT-functional V segments, including TRBV6-2 and TRBV6-3, those segments were excluded. In a later genetic analysis, a missense DCLRE1C variant was associated with V-gene and J-gene trimming of TCR beta chains, and the association was replicated in an independent cohort.

The chain is encoded by TRBV28 joined to TRBJ1-3; 7 nucleotides in the junction match TRBD1. Sequencing was carried out using PBMCs. This sequence originates from a woman aged 60-70 years in good health and CMV-seronegative. The nucleotide sequence reads as follows: TGTGCCAGCAGTTCACAGGGGACAACCCTATCTGGAAACACCATATATTTT. Translated, this is CASSSQGTTLSGNTIYF.